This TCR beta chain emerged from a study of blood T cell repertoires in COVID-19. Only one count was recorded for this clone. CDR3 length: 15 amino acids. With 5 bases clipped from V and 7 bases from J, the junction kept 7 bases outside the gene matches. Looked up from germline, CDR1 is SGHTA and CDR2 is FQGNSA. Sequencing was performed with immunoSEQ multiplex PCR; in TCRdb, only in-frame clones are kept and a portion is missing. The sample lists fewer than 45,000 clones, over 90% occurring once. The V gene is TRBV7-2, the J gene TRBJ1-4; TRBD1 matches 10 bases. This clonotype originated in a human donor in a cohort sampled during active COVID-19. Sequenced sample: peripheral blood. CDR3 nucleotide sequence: TGTGCCAGCAGCCTTGACAGGGGGCAGAGTGAAAAACTGTTTTTT. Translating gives CASSLDRGQSEKLFF.